One sample yielded the 29 T cell receptor beta chains listed below, sequenced in a study of T cell repertoires in cytomegalovirus infection. Their cognate antigens are unknown. TCRdb called the reads again in MiXCR, with one record for every CDR3 protein. The table shows hundreds of thousands of distinct CDR3 sequences, with 30% to 35% occurring only once. The sample in question was cultured PBMCs, obtained from culture after CMV antigen stimulation. The receptor set was obtained from a human donor in good health (CMV status not recorded). Some clones in this sample may be carry-over from other donors' samples.

The rearrangement links TRBV28 to TRBJ2-7; tentatively, D is TRBD1 or TRBD2 (5 bases each). Germline V gene data show CDR1 as MDHEN and CDR2 as SYDVKM. The V and J ends lost 4 bases and 2 bases respectively, with 21 bases between them. The CDR3 totals 17 residues. CDR3 coding DNA: TGTGCCAGCAGTTACCCCCTGTGGGGGAGAAGGACCTACGAGCAGTACTTC. It encodes CASSYPLWGRRTYEQYF.

This clonotype was seen many times. This chain joins TRBV12-3 or TRBV12-4 and TRBJ1-1; 11 bases align to TRBD1. CDR3 length: 15 amino acids. V was pared by 6 bases and J by 7 bases, with 10 bases of the junction left unmatched. CDR3 nucleotides: TGTGCCAGCAGCCCACTGGACAGGGGGCATGGTGAAGCTTTCTTT. It encodes CASSPLDRGHGEAFF.

Only a few counts were recorded for this clonotype. This sequence joins TRBV5-4 and TRBJ2-1; D uncertain. The CDR3 length is 15 residues. V was clipped by 4 bases and J by 8 bases, with 19 bases between them. The germline V gene encodes CDR1 SGHNT and CDR2 YYREEE (reference sequence). The CDR3, as DNA: TGTGCCAGCAGCAGGTCGCCCGCCTATATTCATGAGCAGTTCTTC. Translated: CASSRSPAYIHEQFF. Complete variable domain (other parts from reference TRBV5-4 and TRBJ2-1): ETGVTQSPTHLIKTRGQQVTLRCSSQSGHNTVSWYQQALGQGPQFIFQYYREEENGRGNFPPRFSGLQFPNYSSELNVNALELDDSALYLCASSRSPAYIHEQFFGPGTRLTVL.

This clonotype was seen repeatedly, ten times or more. V gene TRBV7-2 combines with J gene TRBJ2-7, with 9 nucleotides matching TRBD2. The J segment lost 5 bases and the V segment lost 2 bases, leaving 4 bases of the junction unmatched. Germline assignment: CDR1 SGHTA and CDR2 FQGNSA. The CDR3 contains 14 residues. CDR3 region: CASSLIAGADEQYF. In DNA, the CDR3 is TGTGCCAGCAGCTTAATAGCGGGAGCGGACGAGCAGTACTTC.

The sample holds a few counts of this clonotype. The genes are TRBV24-1 and TRBJ2-3; D not certain. The V end lost 3 bases, the J end lost 6 bases, and 9 bases lay between the germline ends. This CDR3 is built from 13 residues. Per germline, CDR1 KGHDR and CDR2 SFDVKD. The CDR3 region has the DNA TGTGCCACCAGTGATGCTATGCGGGATACGCAGTATTTT. It is translated as CATSDAMRDTQYF.

This clonotype was detected once. The rearrangement joins TRBV10-3 to TRBJ1-1, with a tentative D call TRBD1 (5 bases). Between the trimmed V and J ends, which lost 2 bases and 0 bases, there was a span of 7 bases. Germline CDR1 ENHRY, CDR2 SYGVKD. CDR3 length: 14 amino acids. This chain's CDR3 is CAISEGGMNTEAFF. The CDR3 bases are TGTGCCATCAGTGAGGGGGGTATGAACACTGAAGCTTTCTTT.

The chain recombines TRBV11-2 with TRBJ2-7; TRBD1 might be the D (6 bases). This CDR3 has 14 residues. The V gene's germline CDR1 is SGHAT and CDR2 FQNNGV. V was clipped by 3 bases and J by 2 bases, with 11 bases between them. This CDR3 is CASSFFQGPYEQYF. The CDR3 DNA sequence: TGTGCCAGCAGCTTTTTCCAGGGGCCCTACGAGCAGTACTTC.

The chain has TRBV12-3 or TRBV12-4 and TRBJ2-7; 9 bases line up with TRBD2. The trim removed 3 bases at V and 3 bases at J, leaving 9 bases unmatched. The CDR3 contains 16 residues. The chain's CDR3 is CASSLGNSGRYYEQYF. The CDR3, as DNA: TGTGCCAGCAGTTTGGGAAATAGCGGGAGATACTACGAGCAGTACTTC.

This clonotype came up many times. This chain links TRBV9 with TRBJ2-1, with TRBD1 matching 9 bases. The germline gives CDR1 SGDLS, CDR2 YYNGEE. V trimming: 4 bases; J trimming: 4 bases; junction bases outside the gene matches: 6. The CDR3 length is 15 residues. The CDR3 spells CASSQSGQGYNEQFF. CDR3 sequence (DNA): TGTGCCAGCAGCCAATCGGGACAGGGTTACAATGAGCAGTTCTTC.

This clonotype has ten or more counts. The chain has TRBV11-2 and TRBJ1-2; 10 bases match TRBD1. The CDR3 extends over 13 amino acids. Trimming at V came to 5 bases and at J to 6 bases, leaving 3 bases not matched to a gene. The germline CDR1 and CDR2 sequences are SGHAT and FQNNGV. The CDR3 sequence is CASSPGTGDGYTF. The CDR3 bases are TGTGCCAGCAGCCCGGGGACAGGGGATGGCTACACCTTC. The full variable domain, completed using reference TRBV11-2 and TRBJ1-2, is EAGVAQSPRYKIIEKRQSVAFWCNPISGHATLYWYQQILGQGPKLLIQFQNNGVVDDSQLPKDRFSAERLKGVDSTLKIQPAKLEDSAVYLCASSPGTGDGYTFGSGTRLTVV.

The CDR3 region is CASSIARDDDTEAFF. The CDR3 DNA sequence: TGTGCCAGTAGTATAGCCCGGGACGACGACACTGAAGCTTTCTTT. The V and J genes are TRBV19 and TRBJ1-1; D may be TRBD1 (5 bases). CDR1 and CDR2 (germline): LNHDA, SQIVND (reference sequence). Deletions cut 1 base from V and 3 bases from J, with 12 bases between. The CDR3 loop spans 15 amino acids.

This clonotype came up a few times. This chain links TRBV6-1 with TRBJ2-3, with a weak D call TRBD2 (5 bases). V lost 8 bases to trimming and J lost 2 bases, with 11 bases between them. The CDR3 sequence is 13 residues long. CDR1 and CDR2 (germline): MNHNS, SASEGT. CDR3 sequence: CASLRTYTDTQYF. The CDR3 nucleotides read TGTGCCAGCCTTAGGACTTACACAGATACGCAGTATTTT.

The gene calls are TRBV7-1 and TRBJ2-7; TRBD2 matches 9 bases. TRBV7-1 is annotated as an ORF whose role is uncertain. This CDR3 spans 15 amino acids. V shed 5 bases and J 5 bases; nucleotides not matched to a gene: 10. DNA of the CDR3: TGTGCCAGCAGCCCTAGCGGGACCCCCTCGGACGAGCAGTACTTC. Protein sequence: CASSPSGTPSDEQYF.

This clonotype turned up a few times. The chain joins TRBV25-1 to TRBJ2-2, with 7 bases fitting TRBD2. This CDR3 spans 15 amino acids. Germline CDR1 is MGHDK and CDR2 is SYGVNS. The junction had 4 bases not matched to a gene; V was cut back by 1 base and J by 5 bases. The CDR3 sequence is CASSEWGGVTGELFF. For the CDR3, the DNA is TGTGCCAGCAGTGAATGGGGAGGGGTGACCGGGGAGCTGTTTTTT.

J is TRBJ2-7 and V is TRBV20-1, with unresolved D. The CDR3 has 10 amino acids. The V gene's germline CDR1 is DFQATT and CDR2 SNEGSKA (reference sequence). V lost 3 bases and J 5 bases, leaving 5 bases between the germline ends. The CDR3 loop is CSASLHEQYF. The CDR3 DNA follows: TGCAGTGCTAGCCTCCACGAGCAGTACTTC.

V and J are TRBV15 and TRBJ2-2; D ambiguous. Germline V gene lookup returns CDR1 LNHNV and CDR2 YYDKDF (reference sequence). Deletions cut 5 bases from V and 1 base from J, with 14 bases between. The CDR3 runs to 16 residues. As DNA, the CDR3 is TGTGCCACCAGCGTCCTTGCCATCCAGAACACCGGGGAGCTGTTTTTT. Translation: CATSVLAIQNTGELFF.

This sequence joins TRBV29-1 and TRBJ2-1; D may match TRBD1 or TRBD2 (5 bases each). This CDR3 comprises 13 residues. Germline loops: CDR1 SQVTM, CDR2 ANQGSEA. V lost 6 bases and J lost 9, with 18 bases in between. The CDR3 sequence: CSVALSGLSEQFF. The CDR3 nucleotides are TGCAGCGTCGCTCTATCGGGGCTTTCTGAGCAGTTCTTC.

The rearrangement joins TRBV30 to TRBJ2-1, with D perhaps TRBD1 (5 bases). The germline V gene has CDR1 GTSNPN and CDR2 SVGIG (reference sequence). Trimming pared 3 bases from V and 2 bases from J, leaving 17 bases between. The CDR3 covers 16 residues. CDR3 coding DNA: TGTGCCTGGAGCCTGGACACAGCTGAACCCTACAATGAGCAGTTCTTC. It encodes CAWSLDTAEPYNEQFF.

This clonotype was observed a handful of times. The chain couples TRBV20-1 to TRBJ2-5, with D tentatively TRBD1 or TRBD2 (5 bases each). Germline V gene lookup returns CDR1 DFQATT and CDR2 SNEGSKA (reference sequence). V lost 3 bases and J 7 bases, leaving 15 bases between the germline ends. This CDR3 has 13 amino acids. For the CDR3, the DNA is TGCAGTGCTAGCGCCGGGACCGGAGGGACCCAGTACTTC. It specifies CSASAGTGGTQYF.

CDR3 sequence: CASSSSRTSGFEQFF. The CDR3 DNA sequence: TGTGCCAGCAGCTCCTCTAGGACTAGCGGATTTGAGCAGTTCTTC. The chain joins TRBV7-9 to TRBJ2-1; 10 bases align to TRBD2. The trim removed 4 bases at V and 9 bases at J, leaving 9 bases unmatched. The CDR3 totals 15 residues. Germline-derived CDR1 and CDR2 are SEHNR and FQNEAQ (reference sequence).

The chain recombines TRBV19 with TRBJ2-3, with 8 bases aligning to TRBD2. Losses at the gene ends were 10 bases for V and 2 bases for J; bases not matched to a gene: 17. Looked up from germline, CDR1 is LNHDA and CDR2 is SQIVND (reference sequence). The CDR3 consists of 17 residues. The CDR3 loop is CATNPLAGLGNTDTQYF. The CDR3 coding sequence is TGTGCCACCAACCCTTTAGCGGGATTAGGAAACACAGATACGCAGTATTTT.

This clonotype was recorded once. This chain links TRBV5-4 with TRBJ2-5; 7 bases map to TRBD2. The CDR3 extends over 15 amino acids. V lost 4 bases and J lost 3; bases outside the gene matches: 9. Germline loops: CDR1 SGHNT, CDR2 YYREEE (reference sequence). CDR3 sequence: CASSPRGTTEETQYF. The CDR3 nucleotides are TGTGCCAGCAGCCCCCGAGGGACTACAGAAGAGACCCAGTACTTC.

This clonotype was detected only a few times. This chain uses TRBV2 with TRBJ2-3; D is uncertain. Between the trimmed V and J ends, which lost 4 bases and 4 bases, there was a span of 12 bases. From germline, CDR1 is SNHLY and CDR2 FYNNEI. There are 14 residues in the CDR3. CDR3 nucleotide sequence: TGTGCCAGCAGTGCGGGTAATAAGGCAGATACGCAGTATTTT. Translating it yields CASSAGNKADTQYF.

Many counts were recorded for this clonotype. The CDR3 protein is CASTVAETQYF. The CDR3 DNA follows: TGTGCCAGCACGGTGGCGGAGACCCAGTACTTC. J is TRBJ2-5 and V is TRBV7-2; D remains unclear. Trimming left V 7 bases short and J 5 bases short, with 8 bases between. This CDR3 comprises 11 residues. The germline V gene encodes CDR1 SGHTA and CDR2 FQGNSA.

The gene calls are TRBV4-1 and TRBJ2-1; tentatively, D is TRBD1 (6 bases). This CDR3 has 15 residues. In germline, CDR1 is MGHRA, CDR2 YSYEKL. Trimming cost V 1 base and J 6 bases, with 13 bases left between them. This chain's CDR3 is CASSQGGLIGNEQFF. CDR3 coding DNA: TGCGCCAGCAGCCAAGGGGGGCTGATTGGCAATGAGCAGTTCTTC.

This clonotype was recorded a few times. The chain carries TRBV20-1 and TRBJ2-1; a possible D gene is TRBD2 (6 bases). Germline V gene lookup returns CDR1 DFQATT and CDR2 SNEGSKA (reference sequence). The CDR3 has 15 residues. The V gene lost 5 bases and the J gene lost 4 bases, with 18 bases spanning the gap. The DNA of the CDR3 is TGCAGTGCTTCGACGACTAGGCGGGGATACAATGAGCAGTTCTTC. Translation: CSASTTRRGYNEQFF.

This clonotype was counted a few times. The junction and the germline gene differ at one end; a read error may be behind it. The CDR3 nucleotides are TGTGCCACCAGCGGAGACTCCGAGGGGACCTCTTACAATGAGCAGTTCTTC. This sequence encodes CATSGDSEGTSYNEQFF. The chain couples TRBV15 to TRBJ2-1; D is possibly TRBD1 or TRBD2 (5 bases each). This CDR3 region has 17 residues. From germline, CDR1 is LNHNV and CDR2 YYDKDF (reference sequence).

This chain joins TRBV6-1 and TRBJ2-1; TRBD2 aligns across 8 bases. The junction had 17 bases not matched to a gene; V was cut back by 7 bases and J by 15 bases. This CDR3 has 14 residues. Germline values: CDR1 MNHNS, CDR2 SASEGT. Here the CDR3 reads CASTAGGVGSPRFF. CDR3 DNA sequence: TGTGCCAGCACCGCGGGGGGAGTGGGGTCCCCCCGGTTCTTC.

This clonotype was observed a handful of times. V usage is TRBV6-1 and J usage is TRBJ2-1; TRBD1 matches 7 bases. In germline, CDR1 is MNHNS, CDR2 SASEGT. V was clipped by 5 bases and J by 0 bases; unmatched bases: 10. This CDR3 spans 17 amino acids. The chain's CDR3 is CASSKITGTASYNEQFF. The CDR3 DNA sequence: TGTGCCAGCAGTAAAATCACCGGGACAGCCTCCTACAATGAGCAGTTCTTC.